This T cell receptor (beta chain) comes out of a study of blood T cell repertoires in COVID-19. In the original workflow: Researchers report that nucleated cell counts were estimated from reference gene primer amplification. Measured with immunoSEQ multiplex PCR; TCRdb has only the in-frame clones, and not every one. V and J calls and clone size follow that table, whereas D and trimming were derived from the DNA. The sample lists roughly 95,000 clones; roughly four fifths were seen once. The sequence came from a man in his sixties with acute or convalescent COVID-19. The source material was peripheral blood.

The DNA for the CDR3 is TGTGCCAGCAGCCCCGGACAGGGGGCTATAGATACGCAGTATTTT. Translating gives CASSPGQGAIDTQYF. V gene TRBV11-3 combines with J gene TRBJ2-3; 11 bases line up with TRBD1. J was trimmed by 5 bases and V by 5 bases; bases with no gene match: 6. The CDR3 length is 15 residues. Germline loops: CDR1 SGHNT, CDR2 YENEEA.